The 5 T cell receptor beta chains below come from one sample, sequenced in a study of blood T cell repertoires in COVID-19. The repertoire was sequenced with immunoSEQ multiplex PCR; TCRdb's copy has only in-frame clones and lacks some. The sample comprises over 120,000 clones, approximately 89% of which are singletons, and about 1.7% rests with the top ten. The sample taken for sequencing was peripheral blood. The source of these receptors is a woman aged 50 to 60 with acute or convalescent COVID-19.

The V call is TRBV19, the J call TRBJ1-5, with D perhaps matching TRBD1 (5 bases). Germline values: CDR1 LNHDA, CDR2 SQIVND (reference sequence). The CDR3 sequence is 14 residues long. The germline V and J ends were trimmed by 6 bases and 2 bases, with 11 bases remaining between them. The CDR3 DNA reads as TGTGCCAGTAGCCAGGGTATCGGCAATCAGCCCCAGCATTTT. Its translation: CASSQGIGNQPQHF.

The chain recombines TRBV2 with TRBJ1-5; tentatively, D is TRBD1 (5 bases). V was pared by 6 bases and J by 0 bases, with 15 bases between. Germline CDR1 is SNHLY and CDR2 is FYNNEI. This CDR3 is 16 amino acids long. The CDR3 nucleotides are TGTGCCAGCAGCCCTCTCACAGGTTATAGCAATCAGCCCCAGCATTTT. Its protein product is CASSPLTGYSNQPQHF.

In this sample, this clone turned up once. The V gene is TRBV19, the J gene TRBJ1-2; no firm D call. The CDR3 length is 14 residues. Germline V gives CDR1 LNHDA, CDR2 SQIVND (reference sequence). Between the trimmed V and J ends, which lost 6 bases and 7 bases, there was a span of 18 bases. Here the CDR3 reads CASRSMAVGSGYTF. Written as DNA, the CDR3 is TGTGCCAGTAGAAGCATGGCAGTAGGGAGTGGCTACACCTTC. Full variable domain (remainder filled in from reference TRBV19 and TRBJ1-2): DGGITQSPKYLFRKEGQNVTLSCEQNLNHDAMYWYRQDPGQGLRLIYYSQIVNDFQKGDIAEGYSVSREKKESFPLTVTSAQKNPTAFYLCASRSMAVGSGYTFGSGTRLTVV.

Here the CDR3 reads CASGAGGPTGELFF. The CDR3, as DNA: TGTGCCAGCGGGGCGGGAGGGCCAACCGGGGAGCTGTTTTTT. This chain connects TRBV9 to TRBJ2-2; 9 nucleotides line up with TRBD2. Germline V gene sequence: CDR1 SGDLS, CDR2 YYNGEE. Trimming took 7 bases from V and 5 from J; bases not matched to a gene: 6. This CDR3 has 14 amino acids.

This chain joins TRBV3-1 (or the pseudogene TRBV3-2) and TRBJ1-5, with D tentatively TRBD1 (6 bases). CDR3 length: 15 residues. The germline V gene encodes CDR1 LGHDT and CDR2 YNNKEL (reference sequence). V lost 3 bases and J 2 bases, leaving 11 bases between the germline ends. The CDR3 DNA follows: TGTGCCAGCAGCCAGGGGGCCGGCGGCAATCAGCCCCAGCATTTT. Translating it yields CASSQGAGGNQPQHF.